This TCR beta chain appears in the sequencing data of a study of cytomegalovirus exposure and HLA in healthy donors. Regarding the study as a whole: Among CMV-associated TCR beta chains, most appeared HLA-restricted in a later analysis. The authors considered a cluster of highly shared sequence variants likely to be a sequencing artifact. Analysis was carried out at a later point, and it linked a missense DCLRE1C variant to TCR beta V- and J-gene trimming.

Primers: 60 Vbeta forward and 13 Jbeta reverse. The table came from immunoSEQ multiplex PCR; TCRdb's copy has only in-frame clones and leaves some out. The top ten clones hold 5.8% of a sample with about 100,000 clones, 75% to 80% of them seen once. Details on this clone: Its specificity is not known.

Unmatched junction bases numbered 13, after V lost 6 bases and J lost 5 bases. CDR1 is SGHKS and CDR2 is YYEKEE in the germline V gene (reference sequence). CDR3 size: 15 residues. Each donor was nominally healthy when sampled (though unrecorded immune exposures were likely). The rearrangement uses TRBV5-5 and TRBJ2-7, with 8 bases aligning to TRBD1. Sequencing was carried out using PBMCs. This clonotype was obtained from a man in his fifties or sixties in good health and CMV-seropositive. The CDR3: CASTPTTGEVNEQYF. The DNA for the CDR3 is TGTGCCAGCACTCCAACGACAGGGGAAGTCAACGAGCAGTACTTC.